This T cell receptor (beta chain) was sequenced during a study of cytomegalovirus exposure and HLA in healthy donors (dated by TCRdb to about 2017). Study-wide context: An earlier analysis of 550 to 700 of the donors reported 250 to 300 Gb of sequence data and 100 million to 130 million unique TCR beta sequences from about 200 million T cells. Roughly 300 gigabases of sequencing data and approximately 92 million unique TCR sequences made up an early release that covered about 640 HLA-typed donors. Among several hundred genotyped donors of the cohort, an average of roughly 230,000 unique TCR beta nucleotide sequences was sequenced per donor, of which about 18% were non-productive. All discovery cohort repertoires had been generated using a single sequencing platform. A later analysis re-examined previously published TCR beta repertoires from several hundred donors and added high-resolution HLA genotyping to investigate patterns of TCR occurrence. Typing coverage varied by locus: 629-630 donors for A, B, C, DRB1 and DQB1; 522 for DQA1; over 600 for DPA1; 450 to 480 for DPB1. The T cell repertoires of 666 subjects were profiled by immunosequencing and related to cytomegalovirus serostatus. The study was designed to test whether signatures of past pathogen exposure could be identified by cataloging public T cell receptors. In addition to the first cohort of approximately 670 subjects, a separate validation cohort of 130 or so different subjects was used. High-throughput TCR immunosequencing, statistical association of individual TCRs with disease status, and machine learning were combined to predict cytomegalovirus infection status. Alongside the repertoire data, information on donor age, sex, ethnicity and CMV serostatus was compiled. Rather than drawing on any new phenotypic data, the later analysis identified candidate immune exposures from TCR beta sequences and the way those sequences occurred across donors. Roughly five DR-DQ haplotypes were handled as single units for association and clustering because linkage in the cohort was strong. An earlier analysis of 500 to 750 of the donors applied high-throughput TCR beta sequencing to assess whether each TCR beta V gene segment acted as functional or pseudogenic. A later genetic analysis took genome-wide SNP genotypes for 398 of the 666 donors and used that subset as a discovery cohort. HLA typing covered class I and class II loci at four-digit resolution. The genetic ancestry cluster associated with self-reported Caucasian donors included 81% of the roughly 400 genotyped donors. Broader findings and caveats from the paper: A further reported finding was that TCR beta sequences accurately predicted the HLA-A and HLA-B alleles for most subjects in the first cohort. Several of the top co-occurrence clusters appeared to be linked to parvovirus B19, influenza, CMV and Epstein-Barr virus, according to a later analysis. In vitro tests confirmed that three of the cytomegalovirus-associated TCR beta chains recognize cytomegalovirus antigens. Correlated functional status among segregating V segments might reflect linkage disequilibrium, but an unknown experimental factor could not be ruled out. This cohort had only TCR beta chains sequenced, and the lack of alpha or paired-chain data limited which features could be detected. Because counts were too low, some 17 rarely observed V segments, including chromosome 9 orphons, were excluded from the earlier analysis of several hundred of the donors. HLA typing was unavailable for some donors at each locus, so association tests used only the typed subset. Presence/absence analyses assumed roughly uniform sequencing depth across donors, an assumption that may not hold. In a later analysis, most CMV-associated TCR beta chains were found to appear HLA-restricted, with HLA associations seemingly driven largely by CMV exposure. When HLA alleles, especially DR and DQ, strongly co-occurred, TCR associations were difficult to assign to individual alleles. V-gene and J-gene trimming of TCR beta chains was associated with a missense DCLRE1C variant in a later genetic analysis, and the association was replicated in an independent cohort. In a later analysis, the rate of TCR association differed among HLA loci, with DRB1 alleles having the most associated TCRs and HLA-C alleles having the fewest. Broadly in line with IMGT annotations, most TCR beta V segments showed up in productive rearrangements about 87% or about 30% of the time in an earlier analysis of 450 to 600 of the donors. CMV serostatus was the only immune exposure information available for the cohort. According to a later genetic analysis, donors in an Asian-associated ancestry cluster had fewer N-insertions in productive TCRs than the approximately 690-donor mean. It was suggested by the authors that the approach could potentially be generalized to other disease states and immunological phenotypes. A later analysis associated 15,000 to 20,000 TCR beta sequences with specific HLA alleles at a false discovery rate of 0.05. The classifier was reported to diagnose cytomegalovirus status with high specificity and sensitivity in both the original and validation cohorts. Compared with equally common non-associated chains, HLA-associated TCR beta chains in a later analysis were more clonally expanded and had lower generation probabilities. The study listed over 150 TCR beta chains as associated with cytomegalovirus. While some public TCRs were present in many individuals, most TCR sequences turned up only very rarely across donors. A cluster of highly shared sequence variants was judged likely to represent a technical artifact of the sequencing pipeline. The 87-base-pair reads could not distinguish some IMGT-functional V segments, including TRBV6-2 and TRBV6-3, so those segments were excluded.

The cohort was made up of 650 to 700 healthy bone marrow donors. At the time of sampling, all cohort members were nominally healthy, though unrecorded immune exposures were likely present. The donor was CMV seronegative and was included in the group of approximately 350 seronegative cohort members. Each donor provided a peripheral blood sample, and peripheral blood mononuclear cells were used for TCR beta sequencing. Genomic DNA was extracted from the blood cell samples with the Qiagen DNeasy Blood Extraction Kit. Regarding this clone: What this receptor recognizes is not known. No base quality information exists; no much larger clone differs at one position.

The germline V gene encodes CDR1 SQVTM and CDR2 ANQGSEA. V ends up 7 bases short and J 0 bases short, with an unmatched junction base count of 5. The CDR3 goes from the cysteine to the phenylalanine over 14 residues. The CDR3 DNA has 42 bases and is translated from base 1. Library preparation was by the immunoSEQ multiplex PCR assay. The multiplex PCR relied on a mix of 60 forward primers for TCR Vbeta segments and 13 reverse primers for TCR Jbeta segments. The CDR3 region of rearranged TCR beta genes was amplified from genomic DNA by a multiplex PCR assay. Amplified TCR beta libraries were sequenced as 87-base-pair reads on the Illumina HiSeq System. The study's processing was this. Across the roughly 700 repertoires, a later analysis counted 78 million or so unique TCR beta chains, 9 million to 14 million of which were shared by at least two donors. Raw reads were error-corrected and collapsed into unique sequences with a nearest-neighbor algorithm that merged closely related sequences to remove PCR and sequencing errors. CDR3 sequences were aligned to IMGT reference sequences to assign V, D and J gene segments. Each retained sequence needed at least a six-nucleotide match to both a V gene segment and a J gene segment. A rearrangement was called productive if the CDR3 had no stop codons and remained in frame with V and J, and every other rearrangement was called non-productive. CDR3 was defined by IMGT convention, running from the second conserved V-encoded cysteine to the conserved J-encoded phenylalanine. The earlier analysis of 587 of the donors excluded any sequence lacking an unambiguous match to a single V gene segment. In an earlier analysis of a few hundred of the donors, V segments were called functional above 56.7% productive rearrangements and were called segregating when the between-donor standard deviation exceeded 5%. A statistical classification framework was built to diagnose cytomegalovirus status from the catalog of TCR beta chain sequences. V and J gene assignment, in a later analysis, came from comparing TCR nucleotide sequences with IMGT/GENE-DB human TR gene sequences. Using the TCRdist pipeline, a later analysis assigned CDR3 sequences along with most-parsimonious VDJ recombination scenarios. In a later analysis, each TCR beta chain was defined by its CDR3 amino acid sequence together with its V-gene family, and reads without a unique V-gene family were excluded. As a way to deal with suspected cross-contamination and a sequencing artifact, a later analysis dropped roughly 620 nucleotide sequences that were highly shared and had low generation probability. In a later analysis, a clonal expansion index was calculated for each public chain from normalized within-repertoire ranks of inferred template counts. In a later analysis, generation probabilities were computed using a VDJ recombination model fitted to out-of-frame rearrangements, and the results were checked against IGoR. Hypergeometric tests were used in a later analysis to score TCR-TCR, TCR-HLA and TCR-CMV co-occurrence, with a repertoire-size bias correction applied to the TCR pairs. To estimate false discovery rates, a later analysis permuted the HLA or CMV assignments 20 times. A later analysis grouped co-occurring TCRs with DBSCAN, adding TCRdist sequence similarity when clustering within HLA-allele-positive subsets. Co-occurrence clustering excluded repertoires with fewer than 30,000 or more than 120,000 public chains, plus five with anomalous nucleotide sharing. In its TCRdb copy, this immuneACCESS table keeps in-frame sequences only and misses some clones. Where compared with another copy, unresolved V genes explain less than half of these, and the others have no known cause. V and J calls and clone size come straight from that table; D and trimming were deduced from the DNA. The sample records roughly 190,000 clones, roughly 73% of which are singletons. The ten most abundant clones make up 2.5% to 3.5% of the sample.

Rearrangement joined TRBV29-1 to TRBJ1-5; a stretch of 8 junction bases matches TRBD1. The sequenced sample was PBMCs. The receptor was derived from a female donor in good health and CMV-seronegative. CDR3 reads: CSARTGNSNQPQHF. The base sequence is TGCAGCGCTAGGACAGGGAATAGCAATCAGCCCCAGCATTTT.